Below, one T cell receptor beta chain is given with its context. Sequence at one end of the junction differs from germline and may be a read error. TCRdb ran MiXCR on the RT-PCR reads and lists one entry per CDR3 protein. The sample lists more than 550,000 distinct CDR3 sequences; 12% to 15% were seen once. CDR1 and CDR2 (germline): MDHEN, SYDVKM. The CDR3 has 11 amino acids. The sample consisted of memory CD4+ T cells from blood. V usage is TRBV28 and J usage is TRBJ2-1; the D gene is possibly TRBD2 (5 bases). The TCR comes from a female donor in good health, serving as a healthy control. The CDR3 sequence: CASRTNDGRVF. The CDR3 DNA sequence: TGTGCCAGCAGAACCAACGATGGGCGGGTCTTC.